This T cell receptor (beta chain) came from a study of beta chain features in type 1 diabetes. Overall study findings and caveats: Within the patient group, naive, central memory and Treg TCRB repertoires appeared more similar to each other than within healthy donors.

TCRB transcripts that were expressed got sequenced, as all of the isolated RNA had been reverse transcribed. Some clones are missing from TCRdb's copy, which holds only in-frame ones; the method was immunoSEQ multiplex PCR. The data show about 450,000 clones, approximately 10% seen once. Germline CDR1 and CDR2: LGHNA and YSLEER. The ends were cut back, 6 bases at V and 4 bases at J, with 7 bases in the middle. The CDR3 covers 13 residues. Staining for CD45RO/CCR7/CD25/CD127/CD95/CD27 allowed sorting of CD4+ naive, central memory, regulatory and stem cell-like memory cells. Comment on this clone: What it binds is not known.

This sequence originates from a young woman in good health. The chain joins TRBV4-3 to TRBJ2-6; the D is unclear. Sequencing was done on a sample of naive CD4+ T cells from blood. In DNA, the CDR3 is TGCGCCAGCAGTCCTCTAGGGGCCAACGTCCTGACTTTC. Its translation: CASSPLGANVLTF.